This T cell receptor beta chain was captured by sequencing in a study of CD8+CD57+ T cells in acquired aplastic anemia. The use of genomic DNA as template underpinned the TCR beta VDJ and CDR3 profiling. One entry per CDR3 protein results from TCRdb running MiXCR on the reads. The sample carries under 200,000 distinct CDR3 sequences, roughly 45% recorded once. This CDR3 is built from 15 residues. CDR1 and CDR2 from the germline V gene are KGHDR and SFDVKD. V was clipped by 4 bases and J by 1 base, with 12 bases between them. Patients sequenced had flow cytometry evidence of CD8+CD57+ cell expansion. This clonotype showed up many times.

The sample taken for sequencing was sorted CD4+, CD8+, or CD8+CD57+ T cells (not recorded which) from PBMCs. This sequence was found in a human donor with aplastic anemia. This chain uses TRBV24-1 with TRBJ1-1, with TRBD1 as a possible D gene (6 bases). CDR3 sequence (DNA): TGTGCCACCAGTGAATCCGGGACACCGAACACTGAAGCTTTCTTT. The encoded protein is CATSESGTPNTEAFF.